The clone carrying this T cell receptor beta chain was found many times. The TCRbeta library was prepared with unique molecular identifiers. MiXCR was run by TCRdb on the PCR reads, yielding one entry per CDR3 protein. The sample has 200,000 to 250,000 distinct CDR3 sequences, around 8.9% seen once; the top ten hold about 5%. The CDR3 runs to 14 residues. CDR1 and CDR2 from the germline V gene are SGHRS and YFSETQ. The ends lost 0 bases at V and 8 bases at J; junction bases unmatched: 5. These data come from a study of T-cell reconstitution after alpha-beta-depleted transplantation in children. The specimen comprised PBMCs from the stem cell graft donor, sampled from the stem cell graft. This rearrangement joins TRBV5-1 to TRBJ1-1; 9 positions match TRBD1. The sequence came from a human donor who donated a stem cell graft to a child with SCID. Written as DNA, the CDR3 is TGCGCCAGCAGCTTGGGAGACAGGGGGATGGAAGCTTTCTTT. Amino acids: CASSLGDRGMEAFF. The full variable domain, its missing parts supplied by reference TRBV5-1 and TRBJ1-1, is KAGVTQTPRYLIKTRGQQVTLSCSPISGHRSVSWYQQTPGQGLQFLFEYFSETQRNKGNFPGRFSGRQFSNSRSEMNVSTLELGDSALYLCASSLGDRGMEAFFGQGTRLTVV.